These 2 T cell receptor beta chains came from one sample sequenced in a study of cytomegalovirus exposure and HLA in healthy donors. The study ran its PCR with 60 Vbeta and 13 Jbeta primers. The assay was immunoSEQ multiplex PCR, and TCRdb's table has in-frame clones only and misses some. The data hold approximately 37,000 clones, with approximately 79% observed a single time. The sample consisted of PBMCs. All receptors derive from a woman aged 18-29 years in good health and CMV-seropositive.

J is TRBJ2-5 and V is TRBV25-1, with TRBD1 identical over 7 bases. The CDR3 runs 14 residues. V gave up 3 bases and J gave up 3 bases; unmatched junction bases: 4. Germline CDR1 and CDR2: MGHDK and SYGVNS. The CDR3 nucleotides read TGTGCCAGCAGTGACCGACAGGGAAAAGAGACCCAGTACTTC. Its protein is CASSDRQGKETQYF.

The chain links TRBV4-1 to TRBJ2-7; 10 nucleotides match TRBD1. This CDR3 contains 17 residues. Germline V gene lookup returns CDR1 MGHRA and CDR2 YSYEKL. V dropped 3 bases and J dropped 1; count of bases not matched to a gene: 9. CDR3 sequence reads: CASSHLPGQGISYEQYF. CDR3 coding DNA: TGCGCCAGCAGCCACCTACCGGGACAGGGGATTTCCTACGAGCAGTACTTC.